This T cell receptor beta chain was identified in a study of breast tumors, draining lymph nodes, adjacent tissues. Overall study findings and caveats: Tumor TCR diversity was below lymph nodes but above nontumor tissue.

Turning to this clonotype: Its matching antigen is unknown. A read error may be the cause here, since a much bigger clone is one base away.

MiXCR, run by TCRdb on the multiplex PCR reads, gives a single entry per CDR3 protein. The data show approximately 45,000 distinct CDR3 sequences, roughly 24% seen once. The germline V gene has CDR1 LNHDA and CDR2 SQIVND (reference sequence). The CDR3 contains 14 residues. The sample was breast tumor tissue. This chain connects TRBV19 to TRBJ1-5, with D maybe TRBD1 (5 bases). The TCR sequence derives from a female donor with breast cancer. Some clones in this sample may be carry-over from other donors' samples. The CDR3 loop reads CASNSGGGNRPQHF. CDR3 in DNA: TGTGCCAGTAACTCGGGGGGAGGCAATCGGCCCCAGCATTTT.